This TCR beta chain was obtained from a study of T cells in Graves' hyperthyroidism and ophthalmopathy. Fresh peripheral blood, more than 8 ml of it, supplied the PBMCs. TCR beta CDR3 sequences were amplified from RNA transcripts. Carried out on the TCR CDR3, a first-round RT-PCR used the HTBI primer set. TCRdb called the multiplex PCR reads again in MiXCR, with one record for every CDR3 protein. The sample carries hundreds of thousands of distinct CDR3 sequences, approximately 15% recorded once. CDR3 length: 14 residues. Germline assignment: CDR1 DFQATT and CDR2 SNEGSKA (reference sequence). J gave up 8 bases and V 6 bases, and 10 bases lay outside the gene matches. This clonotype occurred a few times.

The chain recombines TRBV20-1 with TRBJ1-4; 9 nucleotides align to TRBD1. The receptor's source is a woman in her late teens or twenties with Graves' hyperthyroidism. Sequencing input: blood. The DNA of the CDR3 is TGCAGTGCCCAGTCGGGGGACAGGGACGAAAAACTGTTTTTT. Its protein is CSAQSGDRDEKLFF.